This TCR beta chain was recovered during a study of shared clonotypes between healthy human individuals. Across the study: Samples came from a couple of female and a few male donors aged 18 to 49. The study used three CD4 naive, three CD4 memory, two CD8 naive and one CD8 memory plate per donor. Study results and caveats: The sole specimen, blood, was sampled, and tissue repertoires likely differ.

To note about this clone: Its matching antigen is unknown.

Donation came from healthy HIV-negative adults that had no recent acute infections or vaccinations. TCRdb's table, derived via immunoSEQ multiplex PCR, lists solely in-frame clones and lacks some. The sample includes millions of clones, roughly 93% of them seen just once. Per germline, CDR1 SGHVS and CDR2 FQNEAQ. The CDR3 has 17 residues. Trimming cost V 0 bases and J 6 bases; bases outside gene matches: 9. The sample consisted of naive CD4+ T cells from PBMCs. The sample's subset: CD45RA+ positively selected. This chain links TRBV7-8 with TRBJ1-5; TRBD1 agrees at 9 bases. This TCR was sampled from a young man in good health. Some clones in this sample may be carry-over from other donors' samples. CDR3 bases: TGTGCCAGCAGCTTAGCAGGGGGACAGGGAACCGGTCAGCCCCAGCATTTT. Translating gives CASSLAGGQGTGQPQHF.